These 20 T cell receptor beta chains originate from one sample sequenced in a study of CD8+ T cells in alopecia areata. TCR sequencing used cDNA made by reverse transcription of extracted RNA. Libraries were prepared by immunoSEQ multiplex PCR; TCRdb keeps only in-frame clonotypes and omits some of them. This table holds 190,000 or so clones, nearly 60% found once. Treatment: oral pan-JAK inhibitor, 5-10 mg twice daily. Sequencing was performed on CD4+ T cells sorted from blood, taken at week 24, from a patient treated with tofacitinib. These receptors were obtained from a human donor with alopecia areata.

V and J are TRBV6-5 and TRBJ1-1, with D hard to call. The ends were cut back, 6 bases at V and 3 bases at J, with 5 bases in the middle. Per the germline V gene, CDR1 is MNHEY and CDR2 is SVGAGI. The CDR3 covers 11 residues. The CDR3 DNA is TGTGCCAGCAGAGTGGACACTGAAGCTTTCTTT. This gives the protein CASRVDTEAFF.

This chain uses TRBV29-1 with TRBJ2-5; TRBD1 agrees at 9 bases. The CDR3 covers 13 residues. The V gene's germline CDR1 is SQVTM and CDR2 ANQGSEA. J was trimmed by 2 bases and V by 4 bases; bases with no gene match: 2. CDR3 bases: TGCAGCGTTGCGACAGGGGGGCAAGAGACCCAGTACTTC. It is translated as CSVATGGQETQYF.

The gene calls are TRBV4-1 and TRBJ2-7, with D maybe TRBD1 (6 bases). The CDR3 runs 16 residues. V lost 0 bases, J lost 2 bases, and 14 bases lay in between. Germline CDR1 and CDR2: MGHRA and YSYEKL. CDR3 bases: TGCGCCAGCAGCCAAGATCTGGGGGCTCTGCCCTACGAGCAGTACTTC. Protein sequence: CASSQDLGALPYEQYF.

The V call is TRBV29-1, the J call TRBJ1-4; 9 bases align to TRBD1. In germline, CDR1 is SQVTM, CDR2 ANQGSEA. The CDR3 contains 15 residues. Losses at the gene ends were 0 bases for V and 3 bases for J; bases not matched to a gene: 2. The CDR3 protein is CSVEDTGGPNEKLFF. The CDR3, as DNA: TGCAGCGTTGAAGATACAGGGGGCCCTAATGAAAAACTGTTTTTT.

This clone came up a few times. The CDR3 nucleotides read TGCGCCAGCAGCCAGACTAGCGGGAGGTACGAGCAGTACTTC. Translation gives CASSQTSGRYEQYF. V usage is TRBV5-1 and J usage is TRBJ2-7; 13 nucleotides line up with TRBD2. This CDR3 has 14 residues. Germline loops: CDR1 SGHRS, CDR2 YFSETQ. The V gene end was trimmed by 4 bases and the J gene end by 4 bases; junction bases not matched to a gene: 2.

The chain carries TRBV7-6 and TRBJ2-3; D remains ambiguous. The CDR3 covers 13 residues. The ends were cut back, 1 base at V and 6 bases at J, with 8 bases in the middle. Germline CDR1 is SGHVS and CDR2 is FNYEAQ. CDR3 loop: CASSLDSGDTQYF. The CDR3 nucleotides are TGTGCCAGCAGCTTAGATTCCGGCGATACGCAGTATTTT.

This clone was recorded a few times. The genes are TRBV30 and TRBJ2-7, with D hard to call. CDR3 size: 13 residues. From germline, CDR1 is GTSNPN and CDR2 SVGIG (reference sequence). V dropped 6 bases and J dropped 3 bases, with 15 bases sitting between them. In DNA, the CDR3 is TGTGCCTGCCGGATGGGCTTTCTCTACGAGCAGTACTTC. This codes for CACRMGFLYEQYF.

This clone was seen more than once but under ten times. The chain links TRBV7-2 to TRBJ2-7; 8 positions agree with TRBD2. Germline V gene sequence: CDR1 SGHTA, CDR2 FQGNSA. J gave up 2 bases and V 1 base, and 1 base lay outside the gene matches. This CDR3 has 14 residues. In DNA, the CDR3 is TGTGCCAGCAGCTTAGAGCGGGGGACCTACGAGCAGTACTTC. Its translation is CASSLERGTYEQYF.

The V call is TRBV6-5, the J call TRBJ1-2, with D hard to call. V was trimmed by 0 bases and J by 5 bases, leaving 10 bases between them. The CDR3 is 14 residues long. Germline CDR1 reads MNHEY; CDR2 reads SVGAGI. This CDR3 reads CASSYSRTAYGYTF. The CDR3 DNA reads TGTGCCAGCAGTTACTCGCGGACCGCGTATGGCTACACCTTC.

In this sample, this clone turned up a few times. The rearrangement joins TRBV7-3 to TRBJ2-2; weak D call: TRBD2 (6 bases). V was shortened by 5 bases and J by 4 bases, with 17 bases between the two germline ends. Germline V CDR1 and CDR2: SGHTA, FQGTGA. The CDR3 sequence is 16 residues long. This CDR3 reads CASSVGAGGATGELFF. CDR3 in DNA: TGTGCCAGCAGCGTCGGGGCTGGAGGGGCCACCGGGGAGCTGTTTTTT.

The chain has TRBV5-1 and TRBJ2-7; 10 nucleotides match TRBD1. The germline V gene encodes CDR1 SGHRS and CDR2 YFSETQ. The CDR3 sequence is 14 residues long. Trimming cost V 5 bases and J 5 bases; bases outside gene matches: 7. This chain's CDR3 is CASRTGTGVDEQYF. The CDR3 nucleotides are TGCGCCAGCAGAACCGGGACAGGGGTGGACGAGCAGTACTTC.

This clone was counted a few times. J is TRBJ2-7 and V is TRBV2, with D possibly being TRBD2 (6 bases). Germline V gives CDR1 SNHLY, CDR2 FYNNEI. This CDR3 spans 15 amino acids. Trimming pared 3 bases from V and 11 bases from J, leaving 23 bases between. DNA of the CDR3: TGTGCCAGCAGTGACCCGGGACTGGGAGCTACGAGGGAGTACTTC. It yields the protein CASSDPGLGATREYF.

This chain connects TRBV28 to TRBJ1-3; D unclear. The CDR3 length is 11 residues. V was cut by 3 bases and J by 6 bases, with 3 bases left in between. Germline V gene lookup returns CDR1 MDHEN and CDR2 SYDVKM. The CDR3 DNA is TGTGCCAGCAGTTTCGAAAACACCATATATTTT. Protein: CASSFENTIYF.

This clone occurred a few times. The genes are TRBV9 and TRBJ1-1; D is unclear. The CDR3 is made up of 13 amino acids. Trimming took 4 bases from V and 6 from J, leaving 13 bases between them. Germline CDR1 SGDLS, CDR2 YYNGEE. CDR3 nucleotides: TGTGCCAGCAGCTCTGGGGTAATTCCTGAAGCTTTCTTT. This sequence encodes CASSSGVIPEAFF.

As for this clone: One junction end does not reproduce the germline sequence, and a read error may be involved. Within the sample, other DNA sequences also encode this same CDR3. The chain links TRBV29-1 to TRBJ2-7, with 9 bases lining up with TRBD2. Germline CDR1 SQVTM, CDR2 ANQGSEA. The CDR3 contains 13 residues. In nucleotides, the CDR3 is TGCAGCGTTGTTAGCGGGAGATTCCGCGAGCAATACTTC. This codes for CSVVSGRFREQYF.

The sample holds a few counts of this clone. The chain couples TRBV9 to TRBJ2-1; 9 nucleotides align to TRBD1. Trimming took 1 base from V and 10 from J; bases not matched to a gene: 12. Germline loops: CDR1 SGDLS, CDR2 YYNGEE. The CDR3 length is 16 residues. CDR3 protein: CASSVRPGQGLWEQFF. In DNA, the CDR3 is TGTGCCAGCAGCGTACGCCCGGGACAGGGTTTATGGGAGCAGTTCTTC. The full variable domain, rest sourced from reference TRBV9 and TRBJ2-1, is DSGVTQTPKHLITATGQRVTLRCSPRSGDLSVYWYQQSLDQGLQFLIQYYNGEERAKGNILERFSAQQFPDLHSELNLSSLELGDSALYFCASSVRPGQGLWEQFFGPGTRLTVL.

This sequence joins TRBV6-5 and TRBJ2-7; 9 bases agree with TRBD2. The CDR3 runs 15 residues. CDR1 is MNHEY and CDR2 is SVGAGI in the germline V gene. The trim removed 5 bases at V and 5 bases at J, leaving 10 bases unmatched. CDR3 DNA sequence: TGTGCCAGCAGTCCCGCTAGCGGGGTACGGAACGAGCAGTACTTC. As protein: CASSPASGVRNEQYF.

There are a few counts of this clone. The chain has TRBV5-1 and TRBJ2-2; D is undetermined. The V end lost 2 bases, the J end lost 6 bases, and 8 bases lay between the germline ends. The CDR3 contains 13 residues. CDR1 and CDR2 from the germline V gene are SGHRS and YFSETQ. CDR3 loop: CASSFFRAGELFF. The CDR3 DNA sequence: TGCGCCAGCAGCTTCTTTAGGGCCGGGGAGCTGTTTTTT.

This clone was seen only a few times. The V gene is TRBV7-2, the J gene TRBJ2-7; 11 nucleotides agree with TRBD1. After removal of 0 bases from V and 5 bases from J, the junction contained 12 bases not matched to a gene. The germline gives CDR1 SGHTA, CDR2 FQGNSA. The CDR3 runs to 18 residues. CDR3 DNA: TGTGCCAGCAGCTTAGCCTCGCCATCCGGGACAGGGGGGAACGAGCAGTACTTC. Translation gives CASSLASPSGTGGNEQYF.

This sequence joins TRBV5-1 and TRBJ2-7, with 8 nucleotides matching TRBD1. This CDR3 comprises 17 residues. V was pared by 0 bases and J by 5 bases, with 13 bases of the junction left unmatched. CDR1 and CDR2 (germline): SGHRS, YFSETQ. The CDR3 DNA reads as TGCGCCAGCAGCTTGGGAGGGCAGGGGGCCCTAGTCGACGAGCAGTACTTC. This encodes CASSLGGQGALVDEQYF.